This TCR beta chain appears in the sequencing data of a study of T cells after yellow fever vaccination. Points from the study as a whole: Although the secondary response was weaker, it peaked faster, at day 5 versus 15. Of the clonotypes, a small share occurred in both CD4 and CD8 compartments. Most primary-vaccination clones recurred post-booster (roughly 96% CD4, 88% CD8).

5'RACE template switching generated TCR cDNA, adding a universal primer site and UMIs. MiXCR, run by TCRdb on the 5' RACE reads, gives a single entry per CDR3 protein. The sample has about 350,000 distinct CDR3 sequences; about 4% are singletons. The germline CDR1 and CDR2 sequences are MNHEY and SVGAGI. This CDR3 is 17 amino acids long. V gave up 6 bases and J gave up 0 bases, with 18 bases separating them. This clonotype was detected many times. Antigen specificity is unknown. This clonotype was obtained from a man between 18 and 29 years old who received the YFV17D yellow fever vaccine. The V and J genes are TRBV6-5 and TRBJ2-4, with D maybe TRBD2 (6 bases). The sample consisted of PBMCs, taken 5 days after the yellow fever booster vaccination. The CDR3: CASSGPAGRLAKNIQYF. In DNA form, the CDR3 reads TGTGCCAGCAGCGGCCCGGCAGGGAGGCTAGCCAAAAACATTCAGTACTTC.